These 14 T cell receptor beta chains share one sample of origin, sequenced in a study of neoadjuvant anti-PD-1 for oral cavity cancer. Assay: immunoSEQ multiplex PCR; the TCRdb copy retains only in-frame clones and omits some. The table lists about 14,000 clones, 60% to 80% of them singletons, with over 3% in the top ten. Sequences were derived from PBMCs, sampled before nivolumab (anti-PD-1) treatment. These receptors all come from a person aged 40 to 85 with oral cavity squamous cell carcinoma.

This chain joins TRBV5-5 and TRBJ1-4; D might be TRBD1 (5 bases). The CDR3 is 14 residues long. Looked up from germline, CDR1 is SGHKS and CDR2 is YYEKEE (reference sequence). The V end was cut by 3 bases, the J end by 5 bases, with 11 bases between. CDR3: CASSWPGRNEKLFF. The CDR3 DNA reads TGTGCCAGCAGCTGGCCGGGACGGAATGAAAAACTGTTTTTT.

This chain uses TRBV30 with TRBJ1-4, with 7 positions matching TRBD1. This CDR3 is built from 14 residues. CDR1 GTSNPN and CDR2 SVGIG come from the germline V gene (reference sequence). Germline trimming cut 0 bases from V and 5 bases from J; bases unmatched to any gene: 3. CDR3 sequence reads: CAWSVGTANEKLFF. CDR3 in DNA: TGTGCCTGGAGTGTCGGGACAGCGAATGAAAAACTGTTTTTT.

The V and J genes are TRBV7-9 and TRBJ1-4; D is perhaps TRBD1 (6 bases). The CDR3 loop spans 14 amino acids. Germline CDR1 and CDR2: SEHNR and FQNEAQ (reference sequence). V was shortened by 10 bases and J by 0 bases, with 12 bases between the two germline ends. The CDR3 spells CATPGGPTNEKLFF. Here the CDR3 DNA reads TGTGCCACCCCCGGGGGGCCAACTAATGAAAAACTGTTTTTT.

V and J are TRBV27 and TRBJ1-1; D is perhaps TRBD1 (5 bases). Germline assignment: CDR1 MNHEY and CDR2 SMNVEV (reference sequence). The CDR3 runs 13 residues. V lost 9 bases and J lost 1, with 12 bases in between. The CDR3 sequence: CASRGARNTEAFF. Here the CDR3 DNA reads TGTGCCAGTCGAGGGGCACGGAACACTGAAGCTTTCTTT.

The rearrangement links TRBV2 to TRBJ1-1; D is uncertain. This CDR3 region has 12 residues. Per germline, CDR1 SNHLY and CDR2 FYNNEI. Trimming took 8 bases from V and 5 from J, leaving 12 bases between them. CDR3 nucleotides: TGTGCCAGCTTGGTACAGTGGACTGAAGCTTTCTTT. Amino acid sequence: CASLVQWTEAFF.

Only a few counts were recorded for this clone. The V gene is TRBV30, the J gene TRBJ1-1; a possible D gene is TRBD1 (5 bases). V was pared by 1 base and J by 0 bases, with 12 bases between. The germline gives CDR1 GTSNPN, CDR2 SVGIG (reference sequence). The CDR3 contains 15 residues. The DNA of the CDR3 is TGTGCCTGGAGTGCCCCGGGACCGATGAACACTGAAGCTTTCTTT. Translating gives CAWSAPGPMNTEAFF.

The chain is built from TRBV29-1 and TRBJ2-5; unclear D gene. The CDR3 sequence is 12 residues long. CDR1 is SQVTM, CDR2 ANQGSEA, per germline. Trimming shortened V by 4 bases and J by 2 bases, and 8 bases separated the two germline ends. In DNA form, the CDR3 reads TGCAGCGTTGCACCGAATCAAGAGACCCAGTACTTC. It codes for CSVAPNQETQYF.

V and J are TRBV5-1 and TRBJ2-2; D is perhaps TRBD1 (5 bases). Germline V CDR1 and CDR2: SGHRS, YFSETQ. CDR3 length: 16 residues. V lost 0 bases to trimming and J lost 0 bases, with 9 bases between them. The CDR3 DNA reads TGCGCCAGCAGCTTGGCTGACAGCGCGAACACCGGGGAGCTGTTTTTT. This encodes CASSLADSANTGELFF.

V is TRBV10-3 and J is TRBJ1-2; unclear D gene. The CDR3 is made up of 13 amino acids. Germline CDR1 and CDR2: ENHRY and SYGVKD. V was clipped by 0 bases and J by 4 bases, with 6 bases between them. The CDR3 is CAISESGLYGYTF. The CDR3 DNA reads TGTGCCATCAGTGAGTCCGGGCTCTATGGCTACACCTTC.

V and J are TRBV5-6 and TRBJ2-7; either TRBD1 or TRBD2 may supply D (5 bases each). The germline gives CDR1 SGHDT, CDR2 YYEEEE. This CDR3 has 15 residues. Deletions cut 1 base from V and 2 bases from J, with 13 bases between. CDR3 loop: CASSLRGAGTYEQYF. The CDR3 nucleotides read TGTGCCAGCAGCTTGCGAGGGGCAGGGACCTACGAGCAGTACTTC. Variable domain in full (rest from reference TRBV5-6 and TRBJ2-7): DAGVTQSPTHLIKTRGQQVTLRCSPKSGHDTVSWYQQALGQGPQFIFQYYEEEERQRGNFPDRFSGHQFPNYSSELNVNALLLGDSALYLCASSLRGAGTYEQYFGPGTRLTVT.

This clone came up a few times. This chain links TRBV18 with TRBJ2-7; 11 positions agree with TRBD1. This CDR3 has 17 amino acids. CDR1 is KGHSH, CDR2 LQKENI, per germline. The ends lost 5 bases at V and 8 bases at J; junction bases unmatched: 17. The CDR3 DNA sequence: TGTGCCAGCTCAGAACTACGGGGGACAGGGGGAATACGAAAGCAGTACTTC. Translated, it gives CASSELRGTGGIRKQYF.

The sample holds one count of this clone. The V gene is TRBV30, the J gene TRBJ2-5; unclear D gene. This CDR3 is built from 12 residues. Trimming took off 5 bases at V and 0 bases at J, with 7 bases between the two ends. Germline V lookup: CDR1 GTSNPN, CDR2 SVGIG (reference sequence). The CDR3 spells CAWDRNQETQYF. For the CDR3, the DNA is TGTGCCTGGGACCGAAACCAAGAGACCCAGTACTTC.

CDR3 coding DNA: TGTGCCAGCAGTTTAGCGCCTAGCGGGTCCGGAGGTTCCTACAATGAGCAGTTCTTC. As protein: CASSLAPSGSGGSYNEQFF. The gene calls are TRBV28 and TRBJ2-1; 8 bases align to TRBD2. Looked up from germline, CDR1 is MDHEN and CDR2 is SYDVKM. The CDR3 length is 19 residues. V lost 2 bases to trimming and J lost 1 base; unmatched junction nucleotides: 13.

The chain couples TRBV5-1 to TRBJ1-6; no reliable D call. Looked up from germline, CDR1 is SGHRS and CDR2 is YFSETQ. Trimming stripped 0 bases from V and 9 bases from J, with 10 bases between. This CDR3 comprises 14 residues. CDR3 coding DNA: TGCGCCAGCAGCTTGGCCGGGCCCCCTTCACCCCTCCACTTT. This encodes CASSLAGPPSPLHF.